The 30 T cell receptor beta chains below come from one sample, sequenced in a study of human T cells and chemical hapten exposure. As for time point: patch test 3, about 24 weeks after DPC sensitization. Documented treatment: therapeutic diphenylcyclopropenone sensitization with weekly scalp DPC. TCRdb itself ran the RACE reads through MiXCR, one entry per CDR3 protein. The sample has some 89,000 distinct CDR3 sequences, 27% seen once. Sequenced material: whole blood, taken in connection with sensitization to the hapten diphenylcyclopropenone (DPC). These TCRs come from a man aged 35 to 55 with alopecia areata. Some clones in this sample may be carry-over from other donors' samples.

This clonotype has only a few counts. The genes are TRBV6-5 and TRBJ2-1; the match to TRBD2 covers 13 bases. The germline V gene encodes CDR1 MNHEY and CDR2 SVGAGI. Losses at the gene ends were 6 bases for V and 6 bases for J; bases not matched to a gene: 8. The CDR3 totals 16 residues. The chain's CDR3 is CASSWTSGSGGNEQFF. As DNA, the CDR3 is TGTGCCAGCAGCTGGACTAGCGGGAGCGGGGGCAATGAGCAGTTCTTC.

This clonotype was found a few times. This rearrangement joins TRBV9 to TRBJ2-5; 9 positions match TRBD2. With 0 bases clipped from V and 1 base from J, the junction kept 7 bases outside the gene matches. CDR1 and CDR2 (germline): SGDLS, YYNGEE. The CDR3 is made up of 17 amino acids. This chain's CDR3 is CASSVDPLAGSQETQYF. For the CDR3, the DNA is TGTGCCAGCAGCGTAGATCCCCTAGCGGGGTCCCAAGAGACCCAGTACTTC.

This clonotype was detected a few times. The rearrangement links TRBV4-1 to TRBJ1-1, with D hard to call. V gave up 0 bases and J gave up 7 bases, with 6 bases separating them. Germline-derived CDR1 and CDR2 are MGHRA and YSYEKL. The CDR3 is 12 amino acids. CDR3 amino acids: CASSQETYEAFF. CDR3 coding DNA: TGCGCCAGCAGCCAAGAGACGTATGAAGCTTTCTTT.

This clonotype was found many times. In DNA form, the CDR3 reads TGCAGCGTTGATTCAGGTTTGGGGGTGCAGTACTTC. Translated, it gives CSVDSGLGVQYF. The gene calls are TRBV29-1 and TRBJ2-7; D tentatively fits TRBD1 or TRBD2 (5 bases each). V was shortened by 3 bases and J by 9 bases, with 15 bases between the two germline ends. The CDR3 spans 12 residues. Germline CDR1 is SQVTM and CDR2 is ANQGSEA.

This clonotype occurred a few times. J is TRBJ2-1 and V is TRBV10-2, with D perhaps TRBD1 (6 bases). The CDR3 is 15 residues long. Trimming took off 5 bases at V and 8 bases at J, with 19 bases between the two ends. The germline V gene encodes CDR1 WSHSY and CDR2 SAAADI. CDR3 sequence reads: CASSQLGPGVDEQFF. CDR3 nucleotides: TGCGCCAGCAGTCAACTAGGTCCAGGGGTCGATGAGCAGTTCTTC.

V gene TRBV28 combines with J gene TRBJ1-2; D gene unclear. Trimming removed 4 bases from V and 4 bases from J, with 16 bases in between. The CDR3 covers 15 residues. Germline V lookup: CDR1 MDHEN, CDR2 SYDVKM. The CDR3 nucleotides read TGTGCCAGCAGTTCCCGATCTATTTTCTCCTATGGCTACACCTTC. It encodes CASSSRSIFSYGYTF.

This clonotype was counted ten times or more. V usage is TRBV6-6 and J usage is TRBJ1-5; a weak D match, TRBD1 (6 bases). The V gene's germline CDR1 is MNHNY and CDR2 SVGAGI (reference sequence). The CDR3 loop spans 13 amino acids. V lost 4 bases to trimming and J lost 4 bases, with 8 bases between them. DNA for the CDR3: TGTGCCAGCAGTTGGCAGGGGAATCAGCCCCAGCATTTT. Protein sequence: CASSWQGNQPQHF.

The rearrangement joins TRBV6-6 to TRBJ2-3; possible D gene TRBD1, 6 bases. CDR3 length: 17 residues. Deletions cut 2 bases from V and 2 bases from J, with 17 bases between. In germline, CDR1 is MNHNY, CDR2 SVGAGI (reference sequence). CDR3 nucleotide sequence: TGTGCCAGCAGTTACACAACGACAGGCCTTCTCACAGATACGCAGTATTTT. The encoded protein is CASSYTTTGLLTDTQYF.

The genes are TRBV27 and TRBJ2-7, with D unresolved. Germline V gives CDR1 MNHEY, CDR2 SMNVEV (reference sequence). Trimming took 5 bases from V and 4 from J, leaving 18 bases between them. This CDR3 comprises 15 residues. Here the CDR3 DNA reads TGTGCCAGCAGTCTCCACTCGTTACAGACGTACGAGCAGTACTTC. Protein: CASSLHSLQTYEQYF.

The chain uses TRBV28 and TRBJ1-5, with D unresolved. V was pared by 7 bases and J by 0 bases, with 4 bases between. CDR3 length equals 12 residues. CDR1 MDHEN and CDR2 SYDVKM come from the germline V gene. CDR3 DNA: TGTGCCAGCAAGACTAGCAATCAGCCCCAGCATTTT. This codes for CASKTSNQPQHF.

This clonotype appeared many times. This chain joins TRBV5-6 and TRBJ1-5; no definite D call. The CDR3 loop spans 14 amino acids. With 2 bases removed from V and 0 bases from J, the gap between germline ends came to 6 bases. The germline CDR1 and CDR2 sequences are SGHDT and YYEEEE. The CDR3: CASSLLNSNQPQHF. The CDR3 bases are TGTGCCAGCAGCTTACTCAATAGCAATCAGCCCCAGCATTTT.

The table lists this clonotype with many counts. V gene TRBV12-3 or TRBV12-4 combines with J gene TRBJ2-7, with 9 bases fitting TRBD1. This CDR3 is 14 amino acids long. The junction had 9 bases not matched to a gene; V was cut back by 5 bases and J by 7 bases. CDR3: CASSTGTGLVEQYF. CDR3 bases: TGTGCCAGCAGTACCGGGACAGGGTTGGTGGAGCAGTACTTC.

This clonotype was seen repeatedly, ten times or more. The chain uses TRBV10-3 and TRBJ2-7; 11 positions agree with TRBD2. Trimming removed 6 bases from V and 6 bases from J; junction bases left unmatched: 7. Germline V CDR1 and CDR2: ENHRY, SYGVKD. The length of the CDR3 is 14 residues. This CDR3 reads CAISTGTSGPEQYF. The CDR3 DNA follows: TGTGCCATCAGCACCGGGACTAGCGGTCCCGAGCAGTACTTC.

CDR3 region: CASSGDFNSPLHF. The DNA of the CDR3 is TGTGCCAGCAGTGGGGATTTTAATTCACCCCTCCACTTT. This sequence joins TRBV9 and TRBJ1-6; D is uncertain. The V end was cut by 5 bases, the J end by 6 bases, with 9 bases between. From germline, CDR1 is SGDLS and CDR2 YYNGEE. This CDR3 is built from 13 residues.

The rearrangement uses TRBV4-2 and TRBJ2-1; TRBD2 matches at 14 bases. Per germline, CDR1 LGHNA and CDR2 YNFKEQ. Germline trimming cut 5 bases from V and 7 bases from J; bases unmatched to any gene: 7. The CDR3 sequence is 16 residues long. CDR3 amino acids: CASSSGTSGSGNEQFF. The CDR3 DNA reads TGTGCCAGCAGCTCCGGGACTAGCGGGAGTGGAAATGAGCAGTTCTTC.

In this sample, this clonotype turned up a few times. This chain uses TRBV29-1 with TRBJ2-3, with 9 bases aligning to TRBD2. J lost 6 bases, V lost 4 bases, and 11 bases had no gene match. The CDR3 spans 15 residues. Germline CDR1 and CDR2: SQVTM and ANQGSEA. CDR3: CSVGLAVNPRDTQYF. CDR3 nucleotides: TGCAGCGTTGGACTAGCGGTTAACCCCCGCGATACGCAGTATTTT.

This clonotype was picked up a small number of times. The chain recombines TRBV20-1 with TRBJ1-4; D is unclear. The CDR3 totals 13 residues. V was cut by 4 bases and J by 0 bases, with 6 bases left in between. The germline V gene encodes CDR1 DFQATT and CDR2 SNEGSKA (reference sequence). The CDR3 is CSANQATNEKLFF. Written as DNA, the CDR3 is TGCAGTGCTAACCAAGCAACTAATGAAAAACTGTTTTTT.

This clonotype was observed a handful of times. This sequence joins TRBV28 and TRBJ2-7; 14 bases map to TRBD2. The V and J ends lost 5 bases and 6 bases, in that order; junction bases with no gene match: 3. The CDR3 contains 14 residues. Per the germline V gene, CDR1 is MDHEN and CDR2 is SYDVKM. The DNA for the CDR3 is TGTGCCAGCAGTCCGGGACTAGCGGGAGCCGAGCAGTACTTC. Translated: CASSPGLAGAEQYF. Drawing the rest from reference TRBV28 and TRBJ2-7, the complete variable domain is DVKVTQSSRYLVKRTGEKVFLECVQDMDHENMFWYRQDPGLGLRLIYFSYDVKMKEKGDIPEGYSVSREKKERFSLILESASTNQTSMYLCASSPGLAGAEQYFGPGTRLTVT.

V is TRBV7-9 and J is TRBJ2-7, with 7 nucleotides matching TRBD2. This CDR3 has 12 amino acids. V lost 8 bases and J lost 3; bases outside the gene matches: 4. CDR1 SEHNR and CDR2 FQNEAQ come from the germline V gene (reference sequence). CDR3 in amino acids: CASGRAVYEQYF. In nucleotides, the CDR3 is TGTGCCAGCGGGAGGGCCGTCTACGAGCAGTACTTC.

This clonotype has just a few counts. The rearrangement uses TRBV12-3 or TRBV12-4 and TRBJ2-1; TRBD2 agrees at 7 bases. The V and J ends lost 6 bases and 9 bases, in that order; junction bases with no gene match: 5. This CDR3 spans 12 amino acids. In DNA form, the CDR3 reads TGTGCCAGCAGCTGGGGAGGGTTTGAGCAGTTCTTC. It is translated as CASSWGGFEQFF.

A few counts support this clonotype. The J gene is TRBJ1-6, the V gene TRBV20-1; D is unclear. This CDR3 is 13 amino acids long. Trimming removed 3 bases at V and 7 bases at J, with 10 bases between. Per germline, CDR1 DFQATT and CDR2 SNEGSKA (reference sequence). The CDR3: CSASWENNSPLHF. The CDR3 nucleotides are TGCAGTGCTAGCTGGGAAAACAATTCACCCCTCCACTTT.

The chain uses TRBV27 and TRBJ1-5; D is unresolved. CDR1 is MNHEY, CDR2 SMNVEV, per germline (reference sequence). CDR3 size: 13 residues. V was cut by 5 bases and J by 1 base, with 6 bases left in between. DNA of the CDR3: TGTGCCAGCAGTATCTCAAGCAATCAGCCCCAGCATTTT. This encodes CASSISSNQPQHF.

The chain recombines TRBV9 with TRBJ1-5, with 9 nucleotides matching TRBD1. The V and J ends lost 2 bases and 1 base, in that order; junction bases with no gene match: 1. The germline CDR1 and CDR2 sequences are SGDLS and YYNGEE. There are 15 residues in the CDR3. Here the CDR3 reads CASSVTGGSNQPQHF. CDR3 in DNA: TGTGCCAGCAGCGTGACAGGGGGAAGCAATCAGCCCCAGCATTTT. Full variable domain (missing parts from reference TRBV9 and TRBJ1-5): DSGVTQTPKHLITATGQRVTLRCSPRSGDLSVYWYQQSLDQGLQFLIQYYNGEERAKGNILERFSAQQFPDLHSELNLSSLELGDSALYFCASSVTGGSNQPQHFGDGTRLSIL.

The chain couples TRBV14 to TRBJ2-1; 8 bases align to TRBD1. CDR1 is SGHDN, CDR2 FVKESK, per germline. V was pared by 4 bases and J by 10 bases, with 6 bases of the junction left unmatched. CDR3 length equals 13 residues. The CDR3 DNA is TGTGCCAGCAGCCCCAACCGGGACAGGGAGCAGTTCTTC. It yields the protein CASSPNRDREQFF.

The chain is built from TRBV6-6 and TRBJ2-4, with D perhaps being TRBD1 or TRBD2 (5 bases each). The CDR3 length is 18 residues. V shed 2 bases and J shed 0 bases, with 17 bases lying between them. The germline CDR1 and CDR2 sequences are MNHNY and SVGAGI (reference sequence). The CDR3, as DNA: TGTGCCAGCAGTTACAGGTGGGACGCGCCGCTAGCCAAAAACATTCAGTACTTC. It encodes CASSYRWDAPLAKNIQYF.

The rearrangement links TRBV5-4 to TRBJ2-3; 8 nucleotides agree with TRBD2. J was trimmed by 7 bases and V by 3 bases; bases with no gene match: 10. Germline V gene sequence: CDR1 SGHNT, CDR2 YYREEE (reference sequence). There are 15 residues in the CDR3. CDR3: CASSSGTSRGNTQYF. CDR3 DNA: TGTGCCAGCAGCTCAGGGACTAGTAGAGGCAATACGCAGTATTTT.

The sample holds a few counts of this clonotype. The CDR3 here is CASSLLSPRTSGFTYEQYF. CDR3 DNA: TGTGCCAGCAGTTTACTCTCCCCGAGGACTAGCGGATTTACCTACGAGCAGTACTTC. The rearrangement joins TRBV6-5 to TRBJ2-7, with 10 bases identical to TRBD2. With 4 bases clipped from V and 2 bases from J, the junction kept 17 bases outside the gene matches. CDR3 length: 19 amino acids. CDR1 is MNHEY, CDR2 SVGAGI, per germline.

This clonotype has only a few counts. The CDR3: CASSTRETDRDRNTIYF. CDR3 nucleotides: TGTGCCAGCAGCACCCGAGAGACCGACAGGGATCGAAACACCATATATTTT. The chain employs TRBV9 and TRBJ1-3, with TRBD1 matching over 7 bases. The CDR3 contains 17 residues. Germline V gene sequence: CDR1 SGDLS, CDR2 YYNGEE. V was pared by 4 bases and J by 5 bases, with 15 bases of the junction left unmatched.

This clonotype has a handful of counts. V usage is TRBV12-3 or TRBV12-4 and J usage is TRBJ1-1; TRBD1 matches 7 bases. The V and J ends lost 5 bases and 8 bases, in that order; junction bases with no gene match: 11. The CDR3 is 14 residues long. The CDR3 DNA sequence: TGTGCCAGCAGTCCGACAGGGAGGAAAACCGAAGCTTTCTTT. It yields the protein CASSPTGRKTEAFF.

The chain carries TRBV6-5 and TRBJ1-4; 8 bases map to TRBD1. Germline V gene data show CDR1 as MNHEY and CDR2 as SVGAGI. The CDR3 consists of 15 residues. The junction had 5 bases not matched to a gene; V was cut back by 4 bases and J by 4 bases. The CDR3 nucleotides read TGTGCCAGCAGTTCCTGGGACAGGCGTAATGAAAAACTGTTTTTT. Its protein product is CASSSWDRRNEKLFF.